A selection of T cell receptor beta chains follows, all from one sample in a study of radiation and T cells in renal cell carcinoma. The protocol was immunoSEQ multiplex PCR, while the TCRdb copy is restricted to in-frame clones and leaves out a portion. Of tens of thousands of clones in the sample, under 90% are singletons; the top ten hold around 6.7%. The sample in question was blood, obtained from a patient whose treatment included radiotherapy and nephrectomy. These receptor sequences come from a man aged 60 to 69 with renal cell carcinoma. The conserved cysteine and the conserved F or W are not part of the CDR3 here.

TRBV7-8	TRBJ2-7	ASSLGLAVYEQY
TRBV2	TRBJ1-1	ASSEINRVAMNTEAF
TRBV7-6	TRBJ2-2	ASSFENTGELF
TRBV18	TRBJ1-1	ASSPQGRNTEAF
TRBV27	TRBJ1-1	ASSLTGLRNTEAF
TRBV4-2	TRBJ1-5	ASSQEDGLNQPQH
TRBV7-9	TRBJ1-2	ASSTLQGYGYT
TRBV28	TRBJ2-2	ASSPAAGGFVGELF
TRBV28	TRBJ2-3	ASSFFPPAASDTQY
TRBV6-5	TRBJ2-7	ASSYRGSIEQY
TRBV28	TRBJ2-7	ASSLEGGVGPYEQY
TRBV9	TRBJ1-1	ASSVAGGAEAF
TRBV28	TRBJ2-7	ASSPPVSYEQY
TRBV19	TRBJ2-5	ASSTPGLAGEGIKETQY
TRBV5-1	TRBJ2-1	ASSLDVVDPAQF
TRBV6-5	TRBJ2-7	ASSLGPEQY
TRBV30	TRBJ2-2	AWSGTSKGTGELF
TRBV9	TRBJ2-7	ASSVAPIFEGYEQY
TRBV5-5	TRBJ2-5	ASSLVMETQY
TRBV5-1	TRBJ2-7	ASSLVRGYEQY
TRBV7-2	TRBJ2-7	ASSLDPYGRGRRYEQY
TRBV15	TRBJ2-2	ATRTYTGELF
TRBV5-1	TRBJ2-1	ASSALASTYNEQF
TRBV9	TRBJ2-3	ASSTGLAGGRVTDTQY
TRBV10-2	TRBJ2-7	ASSDSSDYEQY
TRBV5-1	TRBJ2-2	ASTRRGSNTGELF
TRBV7-9	TRBJ1-2	ASSPTGTGEGYT
TRBV6-6	TRBJ2-4	ASSYQPPIQY
TRBV4-1	TRBJ1-5	ASSQAGHLNQPQH
TRBV7-2	TRBJ1-2	ASSDRDRVFLGYGYT
TRBV2	TRBJ1-1	ASRTDRGLTEAF
TRBV10-2	TRBJ2-2	ASCQNRGGDTGELF
TRBV29-1	TRBJ2-3	SGGLGIGTDTQY
TRBV7-2	TRBJ1-2	ASSSGTNYGYT
TRBV5-1	TRBJ2-6	ASSLGGWANVLT
TRBV6-1	TRBJ2-5	ASSRVGGPPETQY
TRBV27	TRBJ2-7	ASNPNGRAYEQY
TRBV11-2	TRBJ2-7	ASSPRTPYEQY
TRBV29-1	TRBJ2-5	SVELDNGETQY
TRBV6-1	TRBJ1-4	ASERQINEKLF
TRBV27	TRBJ2-3	ASSSYPDTQY
TRBV4-1	TRBJ1-4	ASSQDNGANEKLF
TRBV19	TRBJ1-1	ASRWAESFTEAF
TRBV28	TRBJ1-2	ASSLSRGYYGYT
TRBV27	TRBJ2-5	ASRSARKETQY
TRBV5-4	TRBJ2-5	ASSPGGTGTYETQY
TRBV5-1	TRBJ2-2	ASSPTGWNGELF
TRBV5-1	TRBJ2-5	ASSSSGGSETQY
TRBV9	TRBJ2-7	ASSVVPSGSLDEQY
TRBV6-1	TRBJ1-1	ASSVRGKMGMNTEAF
TRBV12-5	TRBJ2-1	ASGLMTSGAYNEQF
TRBV7-9	TRBJ2-7	ASSRTSGRAYQSYEQY
TRBV4-2	TRBJ1-5	ASSQSSGNNQPQH
TRBV2	TRBJ2-1	ASLPSEGNEQF
TRBV7-2	TRBJ2-7	ASSLASQGPYEQY